Below, one TCR beta chain is given with its context. The sample belongs to a study of shared clonotypes between healthy human individuals. CDR1 MDHEN and CDR2 SYDVKM come from the germline V gene. Trimming took off 3 bases at V and 2 bases at J, with 11 bases between the two ends. This CDR3 comprises 14 residues. TCRdb keeps only in-frame clones here, not all; method: immunoSEQ multiplex PCR. The sample includes about 2.1 million clones, approximately 92% of them seen just once. Naive-designated CD8 cells lacked CD45RO, were positively enriched for CCR7, and omitted terminally differentiated effector memory CD45RA+ cells.

The TCR originated in a man younger than 35 in good health. Some clones in this sample may be carry-over from other donors' samples. Material for sequencing was naive CD8+ T cells from PBMCs. The rearrangement links TRBV28 to TRBJ2-7; D gene uncertain. This CDR3 reads CASSLFYQPYEQYF. CDR3 in DNA: TGTGCCAGCAGTTTGTTCTACCAACCCTACGAGCAGTACTTC. Filled out from reference TRBV28 and TRBJ2-7, the complete variable domain reads DVKVTQSSRYLVKRTGEKVFLECVQDMDHENMFWYRQDPGLGLRLIYFSYDVKMKEKGDIPEGYSVSREKKERFSLILESASTNQTSMYLCASSLFYQPYEQYFGPGTRLTVT.